This TCR beta chain came from a study of shared T cell receptors in the human thymus (TCRdb year 2021). The study in broad terms: The study examined how the human thymus generates shared, self-reactive T-cell receptor alpha chains.

The CDR3 contains 16 residues, cysteine and phenylalanine counted. The kept DNA is CDR3 alone, 48 bases in frame from the first base. From a lookup of the germline V gene, CDR1 and CDR2 are MDHEN and SYDVKM. After removal of 6 bases from V and 3 bases from J, the junction retains 11 bases not matched to a gene. To note about this clone: Its antigen is unknown. The sample holds no much larger clone one base away, and base qualities are not on file.

Library preparation employed the immunoSEQ multiplex PCR assay. As stored in TCRdb, this immuneACCESS dataset retains in-frame rearrangements with V and J assigned. A fraction of the clones does not appear; measured against another copy, unresolved V genes explain less than half of the discrepancy, and the remainder lacks a known reason. For this sample the table gives about 540,000 clones, of which 75% to 85% were detected only once. The ten largest clonotypes hold around 0.012% of the sample. The data were also submitted as part of a second study, on human thymus T cells. Per the second study: Donors were immunologically healthy infants undergoing open corrective cardiac surgery for congenital heart defects in Finland. Thymus tissue was obtained as surgical resects removed during corrective cardiac surgery. Both the thymic and the peripheral blood repertoires appeared to show biased V and J gene segment usage. According to the related research, thymic TCR repertoires were highly overlapping among unrelated individuals. The study used 7 to 9 infant thymus samples plus four related peripheral blood samples to characterize TCR alpha and beta repertoires. Donor ages ranging from roughly 6 to 250 days were recorded, and a handful of male and a couple of female infants were included in the cohort. Thymocytes were mechanically released from the tissue and were stored as pellets of roughly 9-31 million cells at -70 degrees C. Genomic DNA was extracted from frozen cell pellets with a QIAsymphony instrument. Using the immunoSEQ multiplex PCR assay, the TCRB and TCRAD loci were amplified from a standardized quantity of quality-controlled genomic DNA. The V(D)J region was spanned by amplicons of a length sufficient to cover the CDR3 and to identify V and J genes. The amplicons were sequenced on an Illumina platform via the commercial immunoSEQ service. Primer bias and sequencing errors were corrected as previously described, and TCRAD and TCRB definitions were based on the IMGT database. The repertoires were analysed using immunoSEQ Analyzer 3.0 and VDJTools for basic statistics, V/J segment usage, diversity estimates, rarefaction and pairwise overlap. Diversity was estimated using the Chao1, ChaoE, Efron-Thisted, Shannon and inverse Simpson indices, and was also estimated on datasets down-sampled to the size of the smallest sample. Repertoire overlap was determined by strict matching of CDR3 nucleotide sequence, V gene and J gene, and Jaccard-based multidimensional scaling clustering was applied. Thymus samples yielded on average roughly 840,000 unique TCRB clonotypes, compared with around 79,000 from blood samples.

The receptor chain draws on TRBV28 and TRBJ2-1, with 7 junctional bases fitting TRBD2. This clonotype originated in a boy in the first two years of life with a congenital heart defect. Donor details come from another sample of the same person, matched by shared clones. Sequencing used thymocytes. Here is the DNA: TGTGCCAGCAGAGGGACCCTAGCGGACCTCTACAATGAGCAGTTCTTC. Its product reads: CASRGTLADLYNEQFF.